This T cell receptor beta chain was sequenced during a study of blood T cell repertoires in COVID-19. On the study more broadly: Spain, Italy and the United States supplied samples that represented acute and convalescent COVID-19. Nucleic acid was either cDNA or gDNA, and it came from T cells, B-cell-depleted T cells, or PBMCs.

In the authors' workflow: Amplification with reference gene primers provided the estimates of nucleated cell counts. Data came from immunoSEQ multiplex PCR; TCRdb stores just in-frame clones and leaves some out. V, J and clone size were drawn from that table, and D and trimming were deduced from the DNA. There are 190,000 or so clones in the sample; 80% to 90% occur only once, and just under 0.9% lies in the top ten. The TCR comes from a woman between 18 and 29 years old who had recovered from COVID-19. Sequenced material: peripheral blood.

The CDR3, as DNA: TGTGCCAGCAGCCCTGACAGACGCGGCTACACCTTC. Its protein is CASSPDRRGYTF. The chain joins TRBV7-9 to TRBJ1-2, with D possibly matching TRBD1 (5 bases). The CDR3 contains 12 residues. Trimming stripped 5 bases from V and 8 bases from J, with 12 bases between. Germline V gives CDR1 SEHNR, CDR2 FQNEAQ (reference sequence).